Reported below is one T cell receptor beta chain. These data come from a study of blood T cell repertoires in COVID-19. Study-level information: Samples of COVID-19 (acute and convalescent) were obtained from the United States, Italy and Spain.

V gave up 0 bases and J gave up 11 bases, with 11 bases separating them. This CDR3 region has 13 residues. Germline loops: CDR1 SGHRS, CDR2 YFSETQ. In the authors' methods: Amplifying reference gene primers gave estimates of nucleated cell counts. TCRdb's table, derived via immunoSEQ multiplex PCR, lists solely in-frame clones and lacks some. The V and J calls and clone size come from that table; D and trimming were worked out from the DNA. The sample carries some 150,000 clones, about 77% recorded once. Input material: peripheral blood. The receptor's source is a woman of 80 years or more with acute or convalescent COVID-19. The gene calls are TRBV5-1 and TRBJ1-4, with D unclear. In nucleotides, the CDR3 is TGCGCCAGCAGCTTGGGAAATTTGGAGAAACTGTTTTTT. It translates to CASSLGNLEKLFF.